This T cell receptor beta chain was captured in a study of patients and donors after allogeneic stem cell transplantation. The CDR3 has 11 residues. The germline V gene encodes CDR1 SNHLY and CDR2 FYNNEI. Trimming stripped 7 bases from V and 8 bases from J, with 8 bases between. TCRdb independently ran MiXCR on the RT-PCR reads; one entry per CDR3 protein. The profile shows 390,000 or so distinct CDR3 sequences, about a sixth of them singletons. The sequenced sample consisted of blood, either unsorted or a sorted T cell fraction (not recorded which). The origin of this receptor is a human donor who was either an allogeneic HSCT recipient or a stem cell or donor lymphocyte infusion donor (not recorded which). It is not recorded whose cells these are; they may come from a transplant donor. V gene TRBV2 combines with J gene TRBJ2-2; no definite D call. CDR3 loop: CASIYPGELFF. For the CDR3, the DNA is TGTGCCAGCATCTACCCGGGGGAGCTGTTTTTT.